Listed below are T cell receptor beta chains from one sample, sequenced in a study of T cells of healthy individuals. One entry per CDR3 protein, called by TCRdb with MiXCR from the 5' RACE reads. The sample gives about 100,000 distinct CDR3 sequences, 15% to 20% of which show up once; roughly 6.1% is in the top ten. These receptors came from a human donor in good health. Both conserved end residues are part of each CDR3. D genes are given only for firm matches. For some rows the clone size is stated as once, few or many, or as a class when expanded; others skip it.

j_gene	abundance	v_gene	d_gene	CDR3nt	CDR3aa
TRBJ1-1	.	TRBV20-1	TRBD1	TGCAGTGTCGGACAGGGGGTTGTGGGAGCTTTCTTT	CSVGQGVVGAFF
TRBJ1-1	few	TRBV15	.	TGTGCCACCAGCAGAGATCTAGACGGGGGCACTGAAGCTTTCTTT	CATSRDLDGGTEAFF
TRBJ2-3	few	TRBV4-1	.	TGCGCCAGCAGCCAAGATGACGTGGTTACGCAGTATTTT	CASSQDDVVTQYF
TRBJ1-6	many	TRBV11-2	TRBD1	TGTGCCAGCAGCTTAGAGGGGACAGGCTTTAATTCACCCCTCCACTTT	CASSLEGTGFNSPLHF
TRBJ2-5	.	TRBV21-1	.	TGTGCCAGCAGCCAAAGTCGCGGGAGGAGAGAGACCCAGTACTTC	CASSQSRGRRETQYF
TRBJ2-7	few	TRBV20-1	.	TGCAGTGCTAGGTGGCGGGGCTTGGGCGAGCAGTACTTC	CSARWRGLGEQYF
TRBJ1-1	.	TRBV5-1	TRBD1	TGCGCCAGCAACAGTGGACAGGGGGCTCCTATGAACACTGAAGCTTTCTTT	CASNSGQGAPMNTEAFF
TRBJ1-3	many	TRBV7-9	.	TGTGCCAGCAGCCGGACAGAAGAAGGAAACACCATATATTTT	CASSRTEEGNTIYF
TRBJ1-5	many	TRBV20-1	.	TGCAGTGCTAGGACCGGGGGAAATCAGCCCCAGCATTTT	CSARTGGNQPQHF
TRBJ2-1	few	TRBV7-9	.	TGTGCCAGCAGCTTATCTAGCGACATTAATGAGCAGTTCTTC	CASSLSSDINEQFF
TRBJ2-7	few	TRBV13	.	TGTGCCAGCAGCTCCGGTTTGCTCTCCTACGAGCAGTACTTC	CASSSGLLSYEQYF
TRBJ2-1	.	TRBV28	.	TGTGCCAGCAGCCTCCGATGGTTCAATGAGCAGTTCTTC	CASSLRWFNEQFF
TRBJ2-1	.	TRBV6-2/TRBV6-3	.	TGTGCCAGCAGCCGGGGATATAGTACCGACAATGAGCAGTTCTTC	CASSRGYSTDNEQFF
TRBJ2-3	.	TRBV7-9	.	TGTGCCAGCAGCTCTGGTAATACGCAGTATTTT	CASSSGNTQYF
TRBJ2-1	.	TRBV9	.	TGTGCCAGCAGCGAAAATTGGGATGAGCAGTTCTTC	CASSENWDEQFF
TRBJ2-3	many	TRBV29-1	.	TGCAGCGTTGAGCCTAGCACAGATACGCAGTATTTT	CSVEPSTDTQYF
TRBJ1-2	many	TRBV7-9	.	TGTGCCAGCAGCTTAAGACGTGAGGGGCACTATGGCTACACCTTC	CASSLRREGHYGYTF
TRBJ1-2	.	TRBV15	TRBD1	TGTGCCACCAGCAGGGATCAGGGGGGAAACTATGGCTACACCTTC	CATSRDQGGNYGYTF
TRBJ2-5	few	TRBV7-8	.	TGTGCCAGCAGCAACATACAAGAGACCCAGTACTTC	CASSNIQETQYF
TRBJ1-5	.	TRBV28	.	TGTGCCAGCAGGCTACAGGGAGGAAGCAATCAGCCCCAGCATTTT	CASRLQGGSNQPQHF
TRBJ2-2	.	TRBV29-1	.	TGCAGCGTTGCGGGGTCGAAATCCGGGGAGCTGTTTTTT	CSVAGSKSGELFF
TRBJ1-2	.	TRBV12-3/TRBV12-4	.	TGTGCCAGCAGTTTTTGGGGGCAGAGAAGCGGCTACACCTTC	CASSFWGQRSGYTF
TRBJ1-5	medium-sized	TRBV15	.	TGTGCCACTACCCAGGCAGGGGATAGCAATCAGCCCCAGCATTTT	CATTQAGDSNQPQHF
TRBJ1-1	.	TRBV6-2/TRBV6-3	.	TGTGCCAGCAGAGACCTAATTACTATTCTGGCTGGTGGGACTGAAGCTTTCTTT	CASRDLITILAGGTEAFF
TRBJ1-6	many	TRBV20-1	.	TGCAGTGCCGTGGGACCTTATAATTCACCCCTCCACTTT	CSAVGPYNSPLHF
TRBJ2-7	many	TRBV2	.	TGTGCCAGCAGGGACCTCCTTCGGGAGCAGTACTTC	CASRDLLREQYF
TRBJ1-5	few	TRBV19	.	TGTGCCAGTAGTGCGACGACGGTTAGCAATCAGCCCCAGCATTTT	CASSATTVSNQPQHF
TRBJ2-5	.	TRBV4-2	.	TGTGCCAGCAGCCCAGCGGCATCCGGACCCCAGTACTTC	CASSPAASGPQYF
TRBJ2-3	many	TRBV11-2	.	TGTGCCAGCAGCTTAGGGGGACTGAGCACAGATACGCAGTATTTT	CASSLGGLSTDTQYF
TRBJ2-3	few	TRBV20-1	.	TGCAGTGCTAGAGATTGGCGAAATGGGGGGCGCAGCACAGATACGCAGTATTTT	CSARDWRNGGRSTDTQYF
TRBJ2-1	few	TRBV2	.	TGTGCCAGCAGTGAAGCGCTTCGAAAGTGGGAGCAGTTCTTC	CASSEALRKWEQFF
TRBJ2-7	few	TRBV10-3	TRBD1	TGTGCCATCAGTGAGATTCCCACGGACAGGGGACGGTACGAGCAGTACTTC	CAISEIPTDRGRYEQYF
TRBJ1-4	few	TRBV28	.	TGTGCCAGCAGCCCGGGACAATTAGAGGAAAAACTGTTTTTT	CASSPGQLEEKLFF
TRBJ1-5	.	TRBV6-6	.	.	CASSYWGQGNQPQHF
TRBJ2-5	.	TRBV20-1	TRBD1	TGCAGTGCTACCAATGACAGGGTTTCGGAAGAGACCCAGTACTTC	CSATNDRVSEETQYF
TRBJ2-5	.	TRBV20-1	.	TGCAGTGCTAGAGAGTACGAGACCCAGTACTTC	CSAREYETQYF
TRBJ1-1	many	TRBV4-2	TRBD1	TGTGCCAGCAGCCAAGTTTCGACAGGGAGGGCTGAAGCTTTCTTT	CASSQVSTGRAEAFF
TRBJ2-7	.	TRBV28	TRBD1	TGTGCCAGCAGTCCCGACAGGGCAAGCGGATACGAGCAGTACTTC	CASSPDRASGYEQYF
TRBJ1-1	.	TRBV12-3/TRBV12-4	.	TGTGCCAGCAGTTTAGACCAGTTCACTGAAGCTTTCTTT	CASSLDQFTEAFF
TRBJ2-5	few	TRBV2	.	TGTGCCAGCAGCGTGACCTGGGGAGAGACCCAGTACTTC	CASSVTWGETQYF
TRBJ2-5	.	TRBV2	.	TGTGCCAGCAGTGGACAAGAGACCCAGTACTTC	CASSGQETQYF
TRBJ1-3	few	TRBV4-1	TRBD1	TGCGCCAGCACTCGGACAGGGTTGGGAAACACCATATATTTT	CASTRTGLGNTIYF
TRBJ2-7	once	TRBV13	TRBD1	TGTGCCAGCAGCCACGGGACAGGGACCGGCGAGCAGTACTTC	CASSHGTGTGEQYF
TRBJ2-2	few	TRBV2	.	TGTGCCATCTCCTCATTAGTTCCGGGGGAGCTGTTTTTT	CAISSLVPGELFF